This T cell receptor (beta chain) was identified during a study of T cells in Graves' hyperthyroidism and ophthalmopathy. Deletions cut 5 bases from V and 2 bases from J, with 8 bases between. CDR3 length: 13 amino acids. Per the germline V gene, CDR1 is LNHNV and CDR2 is YYDKDF (reference sequence). What was amplified from RNA transcripts were TCR beta CDR3 regions. TCR CDR3 underwent first-round RT-PCR with the HTBI primer set. MiXCR was run by TCRdb on the multiplex PCR reads, yielding one entry per CDR3 protein. In the table there are approximately 600,000 distinct CDR3 sequences, under 25% of which are singletons. This clonotype was recorded a few times. Extraction of PBMCs used approximately 10 ml of fresh peripheral blood.

The rearrangement links TRBV15 to TRBJ2-3; no reliable D call. This receptor was obtained from a young man with Graves' ophthalmopathy. Material: blood. CDR3 in DNA: TGTGCCACCAGCGTGGGATACACAGATACGCAGTATTTT. Translated: CATSVGYTDTQYF.